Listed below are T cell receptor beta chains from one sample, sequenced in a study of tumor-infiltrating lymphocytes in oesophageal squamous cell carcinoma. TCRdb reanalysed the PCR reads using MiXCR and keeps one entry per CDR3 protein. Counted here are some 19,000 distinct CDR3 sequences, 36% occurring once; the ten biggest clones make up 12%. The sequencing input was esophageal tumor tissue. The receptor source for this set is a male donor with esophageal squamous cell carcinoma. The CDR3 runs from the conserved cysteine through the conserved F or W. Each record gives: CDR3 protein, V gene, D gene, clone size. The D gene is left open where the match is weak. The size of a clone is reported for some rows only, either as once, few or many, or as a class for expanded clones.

CDR3aa: CASSGTGSYEQFF; v_gene: TRBV19; d_gene: TRBD1; abundance: -
CDR3aa: CASSDGDEKLFF; v_gene: TRBV6-1; d_gene: -; abundance: few
CDR3aa: CASSLGGSTYNEQFF; v_gene: TRBV28; d_gene: -; abundance: medium-sized
CDR3aa: CASSLGSGAYYEQYF; v_gene: TRBV7-8; d_gene: -; abundance: -
CDR3aa: CASSPGRFQETQYF; v_gene: TRBV7-3; d_gene: -; abundance: -
CDR3aa: CASSPGLAGVLYNEQFF; v_gene: TRBV7-3; d_gene: TRBD2; abundance: -
CDR3aa: CASSLTAGNEQFF; v_gene: TRBV7-3; d_gene: -; abundance: many
CDR3aa: CAISDQEETQFF; v_gene: TRBV10-3; d_gene: -; abundance: once
CDR3aa: CASSPYYLSGQNNEQFF; v_gene: TRBV7-2; d_gene: -; abundance: -
CDR3aa: CAISGRENTEAFF; v_gene: TRBV10-3; d_gene: -; abundance: medium-sized
CDR3aa: CASTLARSSYEQYF; v_gene: TRBV6-1; d_gene: -; abundance: many
CDR3aa: CASSQVRAGGNNEQFF; v_gene: TRBV4-2; d_gene: TRBD2; abundance: many
CDR3aa: CASSLGKTVYNEQFF; v_gene: TRBV7-6; d_gene: -; abundance: few
CDR3aa: CASSQGTSVSEQYF; v_gene: TRBV7-2; d_gene: TRBD2; abundance: medium-sized
CDR3aa: CASRGPTLQGAHYGYTF; v_gene: TRBV4-3; d_gene: TRBD1; abundance: -
CDR3aa: CASSLSTNNEQYF; v_gene: TRBV5-1; d_gene: -; abundance: -
CDR3aa: CASSIPTRGNTEAFF; v_gene: TRBV28; d_gene: -; abundance: many
CDR3aa: CASSPTGGEKLFF; v_gene: TRBV7-3; d_gene: -; abundance: medium-sized
CDR3aa: CASSQVGRKKNQPQHF; v_gene: TRBV4-3; d_gene: -; abundance: -
CDR3aa: CASSYSPTSYEQYF; v_gene: TRBV6-6; d_gene: -; abundance: many